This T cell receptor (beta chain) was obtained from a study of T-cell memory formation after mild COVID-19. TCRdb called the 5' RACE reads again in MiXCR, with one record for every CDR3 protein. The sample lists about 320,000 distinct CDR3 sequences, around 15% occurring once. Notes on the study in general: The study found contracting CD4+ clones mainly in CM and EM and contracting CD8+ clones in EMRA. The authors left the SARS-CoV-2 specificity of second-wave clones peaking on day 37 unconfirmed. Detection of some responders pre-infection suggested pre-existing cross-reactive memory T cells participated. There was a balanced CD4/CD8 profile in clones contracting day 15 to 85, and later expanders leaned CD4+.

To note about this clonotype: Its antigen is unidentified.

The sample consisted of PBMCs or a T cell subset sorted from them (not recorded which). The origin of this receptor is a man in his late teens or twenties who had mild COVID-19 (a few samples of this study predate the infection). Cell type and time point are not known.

CDR3 in amino acids: CASSPDRGLNTEAFF. In nucleotides, the CDR3 is TGTGCCAGCAGCCCGGACAGGGGGCTTAACACTGAAGCTTTCTTT. This rearrangement joins TRBV6-2 or TRBV6-3 to TRBJ1-1; 11 bases line up with TRBD1. The CDR3 contains 15 residues. The trim removed 6 bases at V and 2 bases at J, leaving 5 bases unmatched. Germline assignment: CDR1 MNHEY and CDR2 SVGEGT.